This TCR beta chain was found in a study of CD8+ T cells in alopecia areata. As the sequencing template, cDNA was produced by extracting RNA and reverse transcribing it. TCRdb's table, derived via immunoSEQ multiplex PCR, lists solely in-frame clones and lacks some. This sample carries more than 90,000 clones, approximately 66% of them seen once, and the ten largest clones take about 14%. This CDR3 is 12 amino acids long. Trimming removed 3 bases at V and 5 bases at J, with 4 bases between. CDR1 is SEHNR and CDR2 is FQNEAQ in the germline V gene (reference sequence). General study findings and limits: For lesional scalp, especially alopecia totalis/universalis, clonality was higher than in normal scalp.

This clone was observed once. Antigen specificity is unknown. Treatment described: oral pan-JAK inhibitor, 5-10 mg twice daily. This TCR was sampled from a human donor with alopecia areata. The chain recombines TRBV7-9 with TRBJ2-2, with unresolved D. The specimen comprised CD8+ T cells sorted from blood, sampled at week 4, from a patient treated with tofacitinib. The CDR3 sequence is CASSFGTGELFF. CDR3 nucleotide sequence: TGTGCCAGCAGCTTTGGGACCGGGGAGCTGTTTTTT. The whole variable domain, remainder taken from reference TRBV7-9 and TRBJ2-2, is DTGVSQNPRHKITKRGQNVTFRCDPISEHNRLYWYRQTLGQGPEFLTYFQNEAQLEKSRLLSDRFSAERPKGSFSTLEIQRTEQGDSAMYLCASSFGTGELFFGEGSRLTVL.